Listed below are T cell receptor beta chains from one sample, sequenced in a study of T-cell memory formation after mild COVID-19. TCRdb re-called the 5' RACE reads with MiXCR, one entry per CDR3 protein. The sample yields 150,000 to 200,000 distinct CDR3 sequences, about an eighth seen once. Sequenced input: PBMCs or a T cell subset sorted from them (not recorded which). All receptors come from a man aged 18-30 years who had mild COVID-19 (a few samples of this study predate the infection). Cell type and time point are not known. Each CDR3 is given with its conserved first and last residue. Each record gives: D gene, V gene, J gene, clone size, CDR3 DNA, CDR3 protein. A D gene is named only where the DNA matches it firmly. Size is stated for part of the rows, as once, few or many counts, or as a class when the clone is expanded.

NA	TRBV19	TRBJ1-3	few	TGTGCCAGTAGCCGTGGCGGGACGCCCTCTGGAAACACCATATATTTT	CASSRGGTPSGNTIYF
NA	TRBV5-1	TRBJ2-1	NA	TGCGCCAGCAGCGTAAGGGGCTACAGGGTTCGCAATGAGCAGTTCTTC	CASSVRGYRVRNEQFF
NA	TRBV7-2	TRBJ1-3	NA	TGTGCCAGCAGCCCGGGCTTCGGAAACACCATATATTTT	CASSPGFGNTIYF
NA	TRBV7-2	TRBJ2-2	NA	TGTGCCAGCAGCTTAGGGGGGGCGGTTCCCGGGGAGCTGTTTTTT	CASSLGGAVPGELFF
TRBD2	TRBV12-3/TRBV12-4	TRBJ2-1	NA	TGTGCCAGCAGTTTTTTAGGGATAGCGGGGATAAATGAGCAGTTCTTC	CASSFLGIAGINEQFF
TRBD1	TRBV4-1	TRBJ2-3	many	TGCGCCAGCAGCCAAGATAAAGGACAGGGAGTACCAGATACGCAGTATTTT	CASSQDKGQGVPDTQYF
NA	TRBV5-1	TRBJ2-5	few	TGCGCCAGCAGCTTGGCCACGGGCCCACCCGGACAAGAGACCCAGTACTTC	CASSLATGPPGQETQYF
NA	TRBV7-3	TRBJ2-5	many	TGTGCCAGCAGCTTTACCGGGGGAAAAGAAGAGACCCAGTACTTC	CASSFTGGKEETQYF
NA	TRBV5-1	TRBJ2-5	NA	TGCGCCAGCAGCTTGGCACAGGGCCAAGAGACCCAGTACTTC	CASSLAQGQETQYF
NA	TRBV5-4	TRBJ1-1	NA	TGTGCCAGCAGCCCACCCCAGAGGACCACTGAAGCTTTCTTT	CASSPPQRTTEAFF
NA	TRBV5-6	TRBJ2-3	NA	TGTGCCAGCACTGTAAAGGGGTTATCTAGCACACATACGCAGTATTTT	CASTVKGLSSTHTQYF
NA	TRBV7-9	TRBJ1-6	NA	TGTGCCAGCAGCCCTGGCTTGTCCGGGAATTCACCCCTCCACTTT	CASSPGLSGNSPLHF
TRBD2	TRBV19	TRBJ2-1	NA	TGTGCCAGTAGTACTGGGACTAGCGGCAATGAGCAGTTCTTC	CASSTGTSGNEQFF
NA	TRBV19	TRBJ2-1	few	TGTGCCAGTAGTATCGGACCGGATGAGCAGTTCTTC	CASSIGPDEQFF
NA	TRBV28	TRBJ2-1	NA	TGTGCCAGCTGCACCCCTTACTACAATGAGCAGTTCTTC	CASCTPYYNEQFF
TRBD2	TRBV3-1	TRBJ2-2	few	TGTGCCAGCAGCCGCGGGGGGGCCACGGACACCGGGGAGCTGTTTTTT	CASSRGGATDTGELFF
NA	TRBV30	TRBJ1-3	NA	TGTGCCTGGAGAGAAGGGGGATACTCTGGAAACACCATATATTTT	CAWREGGYSGNTIYF
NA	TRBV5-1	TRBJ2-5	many	TGTGCCAGCAGCTACCAAGAGACCCAGTACTTC	CASSYQETQYF
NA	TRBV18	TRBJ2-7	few	TGTGCCAGCTCTCGGGCTAGCGAATACTACGAGCAGTACTTC	CASSRASEYYEQYF
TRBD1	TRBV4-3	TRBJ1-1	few	TGCGCCAGCAGCCAAGATCTCAGGGGGGAGAAAGCTTTCTTT	CASSQDLRGEKAFF
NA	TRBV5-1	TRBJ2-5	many	TGCGCCAGCAGATTCGAGGGTTTGGAGACCCAGTACTTC	CASRFEGLETQYF
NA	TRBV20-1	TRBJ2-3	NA	TGCAGTGCTAGAGATGTGGGGTACACAGATACGCAGTATTTT	CSARDVGYTDTQYF
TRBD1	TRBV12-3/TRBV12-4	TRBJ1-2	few	TGTGCCAGCAGTTTACTAGGGGGCGCCTATGGCTACACCTTC	CASSLLGGAYGYTF
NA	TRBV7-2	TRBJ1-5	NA	TGTGCCAGCAGCGTAGAACGGGGGCGTAATCAGCCCCAGCATTTT	CASSVERGRNQPQHF
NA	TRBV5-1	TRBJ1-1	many	TGCGCCAGCAGCTCCCGACAAGACACTGAAGCTTTCTTT	CASSSRQDTEAFF
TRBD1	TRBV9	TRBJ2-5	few	TGTGCCAGCGCCCCCCCACCGGGACAGGGGGAGACCCAGTACTTC	CASAPPPGQGETQYF
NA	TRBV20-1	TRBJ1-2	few	TGCAGTGCTAGTGGGCGGGGCTACACCTTC	CSASGRGYTF
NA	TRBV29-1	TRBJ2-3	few	TGCAGCGTTGGAGGGGCAGATACGCAGTATTTT	CSVGGADTQYF
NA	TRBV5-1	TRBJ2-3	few	TGCGCCAGCAGCCCCACAGGGATGGGTTCCACAGATACGCAGTATTTT	CASSPTGMGSTDTQYF
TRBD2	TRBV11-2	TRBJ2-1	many	TGTGCCAGCAGCTTTAGCGGGGGCTACAATGAGCAGTTCTTC	CASSFSGGYNEQFF
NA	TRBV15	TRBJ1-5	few	TGTGCCACCAGCAGAGAGGTGGGGGGCGATCAGCCCCAGCATTTT	CATSREVGGDQPQHF
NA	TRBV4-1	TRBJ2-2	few	TGCGCCAGCAGCCACAGGGACCTGAACACCGGGGAGCTGTTTTTT	CASSHRDLNTGELFF
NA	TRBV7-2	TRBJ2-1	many	TGTGCCAGCAGCTTAGGCAGGGTGAATGAGCAGTTCTTC	CASSLGRVNEQFF
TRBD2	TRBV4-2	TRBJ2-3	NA	TGTGCCAGCAGCCAGGGTAGCGGGGGCCGTAGCACAGATACGCAGTATTTT	CASSQGSGGRSTDTQYF
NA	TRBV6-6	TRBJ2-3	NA	TGTGCCAGCAGTTATCGAGAGGATACGCAGTATTTT	CASSYREDTQYF
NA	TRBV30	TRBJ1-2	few	TGTGCCTGGAGTACAGGGTTGGCCTATGGCTACACCTTC	CAWSTGLAYGYTF
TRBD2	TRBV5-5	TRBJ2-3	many	TGTGCCAGCGGAACTAGCGGGGGGAACACAGATACGCAGTATTTT	CASGTSGGNTDTQYF
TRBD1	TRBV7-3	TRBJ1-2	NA	TGTGCCAGCAGCTTGGGACAGTCTGACTATGGCTACACCTTC	CASSLGQSDYGYTF
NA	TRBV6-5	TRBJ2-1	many	TGTGCCAGCAGCCGATACAATGAGCAGTTCTTC	CASSRYNEQFF
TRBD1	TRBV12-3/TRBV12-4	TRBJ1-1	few	TGTGCCAGCCTTGACAGGGAGAACACTGAAGCTTTCTTT	CASLDRENTEAFF
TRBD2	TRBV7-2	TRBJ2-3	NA	TGTGCCAGCAGCTTGGCCCTAGCGGGGGGAACAGATACGCAGTATTTT	CASSLALAGGTDTQYF
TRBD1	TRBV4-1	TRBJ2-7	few	TGCGCCAGCAGCCAAGCCAAGAGGACAGGGGACTACGAGCAGTACTTC	CASSQAKRTGDYEQYF
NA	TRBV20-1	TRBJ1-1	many	TGCAGTGCTAGACTCCCCTTGACAGATCTCAACACTGAAGCTTTCTTT	CSARLPLTDLNTEAFF
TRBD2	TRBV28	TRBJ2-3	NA	TGTGCCAGCACCCCTTCGGTGGGCCGGGAGGGAGATACGCAGTATTTT	CASTPSVGREGDTQYF
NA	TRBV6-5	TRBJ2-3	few	TGTGCCAGCAGCGCGAGGTCAGATACGCAGTATTTT	CASSARSDTQYF
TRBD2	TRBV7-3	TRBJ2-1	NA	TGTGCCAGCAGCTTAAAGGGGCCGGGACTACCTTACAATGAGCAGTTCTTC	CASSLKGPGLPYNEQFF
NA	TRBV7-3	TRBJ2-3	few	TGTGCCAGCAGCTCAGGCAGGCCACCAGATACGCAGTATTTT	CASSSGRPPDTQYF
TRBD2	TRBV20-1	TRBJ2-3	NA	TGCAGTGTTTCGGGACTAGCGTCGGATACGCAGTATTTT	CSVSGLASDTQYF
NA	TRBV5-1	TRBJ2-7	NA	TGCGCCAGCCGGCCCCAGGGGGGCTACGAGCAGTACTTC	CASRPQGGYEQYF
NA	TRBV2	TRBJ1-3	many	TGTGCCAGCAGTGAAGGCTCTGGAAACACCATATATTTT	CASSEGSGNTIYF
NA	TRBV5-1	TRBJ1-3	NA	TGCGCCAGCAGCTTGGCCTTAGCATTGACTGGAAACACCATATATTTT	CASSLALALTGNTIYF
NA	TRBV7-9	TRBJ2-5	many	TGTGCCAGCAGTCGGGCAGAAGAGACCCAGTACTTC	CASSRAEETQYF
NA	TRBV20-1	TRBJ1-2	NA	TGCAGTGGGCCATCCTCTAACTATGGCTACACCTTC	CSGPSSNYGYTF
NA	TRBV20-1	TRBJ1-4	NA	TGCAGTGCTTTACAGGGAAGTAATGAAAAACTGTTTTTT	CSALQGSNEKLFF
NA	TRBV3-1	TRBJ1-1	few	TGTGCCAGCAGCCAAGACTTTGGGCTGAACACTGAAGCTTTCTTT	CASSQDFGLNTEAFF
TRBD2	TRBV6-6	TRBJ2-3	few	TGTGCCAGCAGACCCACTAGCGGAGCTAGCACAGATACGCAGTATTTT	CASRPTSGASTDTQYF